This T cell receptor (beta chain) was recovered during a study of cytomegalovirus exposure and HLA in healthy donors. Overall study results and limits: When a later analysis compared HLA-associated TCR beta chains with equally common others, the HLA-associated chains turned out to be more clonally expanded and to have lower generation probabilities. When analyzed later, the rates of TCR association showed variation by HLA locus, with DRB1 the most and HLA-C the fewest. According to the study, around 180 TCR beta chains were cytomegalovirus-associated.

As for this clone: The antigen remains undetermined.

The CDR3 loop spans 14 amino acids. The V segment lost 5 bases and the J segment 4 bases; nucleotides outside the gene matches: 4. Germline V gives CDR1 LGHNA, CDR2 YNFKEQ. The PCR contained 60 Vbeta and 13 Jbeta primers. TCRdb keeps only in-frame clones here, not all; method: immunoSEQ multiplex PCR. Among about 190,000 clones, roughly three quarters were seen once, and the ten largest hold around 1.6%. Sequences were obtained from PBMCs. The receptor was isolated from a woman aged 18-35 years in good health and CMV-seronegative. The chain couples TRBV4-2 to TRBJ1-5, with TRBD1 matching 8 bases. The CDR3 loop is CASSLWTGNQPQHF. The CDR3 bases are TGTGCCAGCAGCTTATGGACAGGGAATCAGCCCCAGCATTTT.